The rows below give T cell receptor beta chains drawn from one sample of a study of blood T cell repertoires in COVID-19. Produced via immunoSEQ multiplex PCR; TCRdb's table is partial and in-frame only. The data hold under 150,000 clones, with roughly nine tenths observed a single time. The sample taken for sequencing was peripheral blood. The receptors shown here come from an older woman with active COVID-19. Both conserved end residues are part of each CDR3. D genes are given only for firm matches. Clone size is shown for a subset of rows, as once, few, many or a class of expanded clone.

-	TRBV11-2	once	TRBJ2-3	TGTGCCAGCAGCCCGACGGGGTTAAAGACAGATACGCAGTATTTT	CASSPTGLKTDTQYF
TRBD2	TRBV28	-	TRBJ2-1	TGTGCCAGCAGTTTAACCGGACTAGCGGGAGATGGGAATGAGCAGTTCTTC	CASSLTGLAGDGNEQFF
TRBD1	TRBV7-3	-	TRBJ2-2	TGTGCCAGCCAGAAGGGACAGGGTTCCGGGGAGCTGTTTTTT	CASQKGQGSGELFF
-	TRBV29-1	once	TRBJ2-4	TGCAGCGTTGAAGTAACAGGGTCGAACATTCAGTACTTC	CSVEVTGSNIQYF
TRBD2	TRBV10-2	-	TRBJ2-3	TGCGCCAGCAGTTTACTAGCGGGAGGGGGAGATACGCAGTATTTT	CASSLLAGGGDTQYF
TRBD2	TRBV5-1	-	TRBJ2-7	TGCGCCAGCAGGCTAGCCAGCGGGAGCTACGAGCAGTACTTC	CASRLASGSYEQYF
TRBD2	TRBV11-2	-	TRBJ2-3	TGTGCCAGCAGGCCGGGACTAGGCATAGATACGCAGTATTTT	CASRPGLGIDTQYF
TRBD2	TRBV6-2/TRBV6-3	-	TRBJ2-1	TGTGCCAGCAGTTACATCCCGACTAGCCCGGCCCCGCGGGGCCTAAGTGAGCAGTTCTTC	CASSYIPTSPAPRGLSEQFF
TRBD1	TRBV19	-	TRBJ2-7	TGTGCCAGTAGTATGCTGGGACAGGGCCTTAACGAGCAGTACTTC	CASSMLGQGLNEQYF
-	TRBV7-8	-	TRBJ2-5	TGTGCCAGCAGCTTAGGACCTAGGGAGACCCAGTACTTC	CASSLGPRETQYF
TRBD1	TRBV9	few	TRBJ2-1	TGTGCCAGCAGCGTCGGGACAGGGGGGACGAGTGAGCAGTTCTTC	CASSVGTGGTSEQFF
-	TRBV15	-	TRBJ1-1	TGTGCCACCAGCAGATCCGGGTTTCGGGTAAACACTGAAGCTTTCTTT	CATSRSGFRVNTEAFF
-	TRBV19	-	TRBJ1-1	TGTGCCAGTACTTCACATGTTGCTGAAGCTTTCTTT	CASTSHVAEAFF
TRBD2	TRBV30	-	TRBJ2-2	TGTGCCTGGAGTCGGGGACTAGCGGGAGCAATCGGGGAGCTGTTTTTT	CAWSRGLAGAIGELFF
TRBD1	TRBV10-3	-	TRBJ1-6	TGTGCCATCAGTGAGAGCCCGACAGGGGCCCCCCTCCACTTT	CAISESPTGAPLHF
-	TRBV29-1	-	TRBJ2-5	TGCAGCGTTGAGAGGCCCCCCTCCGGGACCCAGTACTTC	CSVERPPSGTQYF
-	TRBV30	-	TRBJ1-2	TGTGCCTGGAAGGAGGACGGGATACGGAATGGCTACACCTTC	CAWKEDGIRNGYTF
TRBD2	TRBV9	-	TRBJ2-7	TGTGCCAGCAGCGTGGGGGGACTAGCGTACGAGCAGTACTTC	CASSVGGLAYEQYF
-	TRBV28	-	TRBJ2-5	TGTGCCAGCAGCTACAACTGGGAGGTGGAGACCCAGTACTTC	CASSYNWEVETQYF
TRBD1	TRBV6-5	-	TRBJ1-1	TGTGCCAGCAAGGACAGGGGACTTTCTGAAGCTTTCTTT	CASKDRGLSEAFF
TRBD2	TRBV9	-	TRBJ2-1	TGTGCCAGCAGCACAGCCCTGGTGGTTAGCGGGTACAATGAGCAGTTCTTC	CASSTALVVSGYNEQFF
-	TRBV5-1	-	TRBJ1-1	TGCGCCAGCAGCTTGGCAGTCCAGAACACTGAAGCTTTCTTT	CASSLAVQNTEAFF
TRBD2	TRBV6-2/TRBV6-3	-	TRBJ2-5	TGTGCCAGCAGTTATCAAGCGGGAGGATTTGGAGAGACCCAGTACTTC	CASSYQAGGFGETQYF
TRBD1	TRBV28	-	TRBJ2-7	TGTGCCAGCAGCCCACCCCCGACAGGGGAGCAGTACTTC	CASSPPPTGEQYF
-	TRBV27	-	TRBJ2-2	TGTGCCAGCAGTTTCGCTAGCCTGGGAGCCGGGGAGCTGTTTTTT	CASSFASLGAGELFF
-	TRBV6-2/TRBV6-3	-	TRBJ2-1	TGTGCCAGCAGTTACACGGGACTCAAGTACAATGAGCAGTTCTTC	CASSYTGLKYNEQFF
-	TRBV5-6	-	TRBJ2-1	TGTGCCAGCAGCTGGAAGGGAGCTTTCAGCTATGAGCAGTTCTTC	CASSWKGAFSYEQFF
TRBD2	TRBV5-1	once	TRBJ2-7	TGCGCCAGTTCCCTCTGGCGGGAGATCGACGAGCAGTACTTC	CASSLWREIDEQYF
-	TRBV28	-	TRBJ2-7	TGTGCCAGCGCGAGACAGCCCCCCTACGAGCAGTACTTC	CASARQPPYEQYF
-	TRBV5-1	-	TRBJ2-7	TGCGCCAGCAGCATTTACCAGGGGTACGAGCAGTACTTC	CASSIYQGYEQYF
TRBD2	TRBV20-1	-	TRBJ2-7	TGCAGTGGGACTAGCGAACACGAGCAGTACTTC	CSGTSEHEQYF
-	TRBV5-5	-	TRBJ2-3	TGTGCCAGCAGTCGGGAATGGGGGGCAGATACGCAGTATTTT	CASSREWGADTQYF
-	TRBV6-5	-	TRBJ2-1	TGTGCCAGCAGTTACGTGGGAGAGGCCTACAATGAGCAGTTCTTC	CASSYVGEAYNEQFF
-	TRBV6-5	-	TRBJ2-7	TGTGCCAGCAGTCTCGAGTTCGGCTACGAGCAGTACTTC	CASSLEFGYEQYF
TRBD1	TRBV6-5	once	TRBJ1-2	TGTGCCAGCTTCCCCAGGGGGCCGGGCTATGGCTACACCTTC	CASFPRGPGYGYTF
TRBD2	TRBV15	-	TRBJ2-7	TGTGCCACCAGCAGAGATATGAGCGGGGGGCGGGACGAGCAGTACTTC	CATSRDMSGGRDEQYF
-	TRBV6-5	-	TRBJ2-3	TGTGCCAGCAGTTACTCGACTACTCCCGGCCGCACGCAGTATTTT	CASSYSTTPGRTQYF
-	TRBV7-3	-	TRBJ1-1	TGTGCCAGCATGGGCAGGGGGAACACTGAAGCTTTCTTT	CASMGRGNTEAFF
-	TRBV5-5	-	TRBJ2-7	TGTGCCAGCAGCTTGGATGGGGGAGGAAATTACGAGCAGTACTTC	CASSLDGGGNYEQYF
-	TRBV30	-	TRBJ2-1	TGTGCCTGGAGTTCCCCTACGTACGGCTCCTACAATGAGCAGTTCTTC	CAWSSPTYGSYNEQFF
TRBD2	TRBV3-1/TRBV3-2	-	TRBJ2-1	TGTGCCAGCAGCCACCCCAAGGGACTAGCGGGACCCCGCTCCTACAATGAGCAGTTCTTC	CASSHPKGLAGPRSYNEQFF
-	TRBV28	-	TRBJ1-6	TGTGCCAGCAGTCCTCCTGGGCCCCATTCACCCCTCCACTTT	CASSPPGPHSPLHF
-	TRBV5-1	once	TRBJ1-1	TGCGCCAGCAGCGCCGGGGGTAACACTGAAGCTTTCTTT	CASSAGGNTEAFF
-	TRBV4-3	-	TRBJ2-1	TGCGCCAGCAGCCAAGCGTCAGGGGTAAATGAGCAGTTCTTC	CASSQASGVNEQFF
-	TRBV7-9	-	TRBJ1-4	TGTGCCAGCAGCTTAGGGCAGGGAAGTAATGAAAAACTGTTTTTT	CASSLGQGSNEKLFF
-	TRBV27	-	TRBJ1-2	TGTGCCAGCAGTTTAAACAGGGCTGTGGGAGGCTACACCTTC	CASSLNRAVGGYTF
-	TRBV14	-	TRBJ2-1	TGTGCCAGCAGCCAAGATCAAGCCCTTATTTGGAATGAGCAGTTCTTC	CASSQDQALIWNEQFF
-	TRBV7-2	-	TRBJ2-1	TGTGCCAGCAGCTTAGACAGGGACCATGAGCAGTTCTTC	CASSLDRDHEQFF
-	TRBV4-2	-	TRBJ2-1	TGTGCCAGCAGCCAAGATTTGCGAGATGAGCAGTTCTTC	CASSQDLRDEQFF
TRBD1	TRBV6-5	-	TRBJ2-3	TGTGCCAGCAGCAACCGGGACAGGGAATCAGATACGCAGTATTTT	CASSNRDRESDTQYF
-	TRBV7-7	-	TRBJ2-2	TGTGCTAGCAGCCTGGGACTGACGAACACCGGGGAGCTGTTTTTT	CASSLGLTNTGELFF
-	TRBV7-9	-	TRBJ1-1	TGTGCCAGCAGCTTAGGCGGAACGTTGAAAGGCACTGAAGCTTTCTTT	CASSLGGTLKGTEAFF
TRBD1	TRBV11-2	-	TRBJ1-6	TGTGCCAGCAGCCCACGGGACAGGGGGCCGAATTCACCCCTCCACTTT	CASSPRDRGPNSPLHF